The 14 T cell receptor beta chains below were found in one sample sequenced in a study of long-term antiretroviral therapy in people with HIV. The immunoSEQ assay was v3.0, run at survey level. Assay used: immunoSEQ multiplex PCR; TCRdb lists only in-frame clones, some missing. The sample holds over 20,000 clones; more than 75% are singletons and the top ten take about 3.5%. The source was unsorted PBMCs, collected 2.6 years after starting antiretroviral therapy. The receptor source for this set is a woman in her forties or fifties with HIV.

The V and J genes are TRBV5-5 and TRBJ2-5, with D possibly being TRBD2 (7 bases). The V and J ends lost 4 bases and 1 base respectively, with 17 bases between them. The CDR3 contains 16 residues. CDR1 and CDR2 (germline): SGHKS, YYEKEE (reference sequence). As DNA, the CDR3 is TGTGCCAGCAGCCCTCTAGCGGAGGGGGGCCAAGAGACCCAGTACTTC. Its translation is CASSPLAEGGQETQYF.

This chain links TRBV18 with TRBJ2-1; 15 bases map to TRBD2. V was clipped by 0 bases and J by 7 bases; unmatched bases: 4. Per the germline V gene, CDR1 is KGHSH and CDR2 is LQKENI. The CDR3 consists of 17 residues. Written as DNA, the CDR3 is TGTGCCAGCTCACCACCGGGACTAGCGGGAGGCGTTAATGAGCAGTTCTTC. As protein: CASSPPGLAGGVNEQFF.

The chain combines TRBV15 with TRBJ2-5, with D tentatively TRBD1 or TRBD2 (5 bases each). Trimming stripped 4 bases from V and 2 bases from J, with 14 bases between. Germline CDR1 reads LNHNV; CDR2 reads YYDKDF (reference sequence). CDR3 size: 15 residues. In DNA form, the CDR3 reads TGTGCCACCAGCAAAAGGGACCTAGGGCAAGAGACCCAGTACTTC. This gives the protein CATSKRDLGQETQYF. The full variable domain, rest sourced from reference TRBV15 and TRBJ2-5, is DAMVIQNPRYQVTQFGKPVTLSCSQTLNHNVMYWYQQKSSQAPKLLFHYYDKDFNNEADTPDNFQSRRPNTSFCFLDIRSPGLGDTAMYLCATSKRDLGQETQYFGPGTRLLVL.

The gene calls are TRBV27 and TRBJ1-4; D unclear. The CDR3 length is 15 residues. Germline CDR1 is MNHEY and CDR2 is SMNVEV (reference sequence). The germline V and J ends were trimmed by 8 bases and 0 bases, with 13 bases remaining between them. The CDR3 DNA follows: TGTGCCAGCGGATTCCCGGGATCAACTAATGAAAAACTGTTTTTT. This sequence encodes CASGFPGSTNEKLFF.

V is TRBV7-2 and J is TRBJ2-3, with 14 bases that match TRBD2. V lost 4 bases to trimming and J lost 4 bases; unmatched junction nucleotides: 4. CDR3 length equals 16 residues. Germline lookup yields CDR1 SGHTA and CDR2 FQGNSA. CDR3 sequence: CASSSPGLAGADTQYF. CDR3 DNA: TGTGCCAGCAGCTCGCCGGGACTAGCGGGAGCAGATACGCAGTATTTT.

V and J are TRBV5-4 and TRBJ1-2; D perhaps matches TRBD1 (6 bases). V was trimmed by 4 bases and J by 2 bases, leaving 21 bases between them. Germline V lookup: CDR1 SGHNT, CDR2 YYREEE (reference sequence). The CDR3 has 17 amino acids. The CDR3 DNA reads as TGTGCCAGCAGCGCTAACAGGGAGACGCGCCTAAACTATGGCTACACCTTC. As protein: CASSANRETRLNYGYTF. The full variable domain, in which reference TRBV5-4 and TRBJ1-2 provide the parts outside the CDR3, is ETGVTQSPTHLIKTRGQQVTLRCSSQSGHNTVSWYQQALGQGPQFIFQYYREEENGRGNFPPRFSGLQFPNYSSELNVNALELDDSALYLCASSANRETRLNYGYTFGSGTRLTVV.

The chain joins TRBV7-9 to TRBJ2-3, with D unclear. The germline CDR1 and CDR2 sequences are SEHNR and FQNEAQ (reference sequence). The germline V and J ends were trimmed by 4 bases and 0 bases, with 8 bases remaining between them. The length of the CDR3 is 14 residues. CDR3 sequence reads: CASSSTASTDTQYF. The CDR3 DNA is TGTGCCAGCAGCTCTACAGCAAGCACAGATACGCAGTATTTT.

This chain uses TRBV6-5 with TRBJ2-7, with D perhaps TRBD2 (5 bases). This CDR3 is built from 14 residues. Germline CDR1 and CDR2: MNHEY and SVGAGI. The V end was cut by 0 bases, the J end by 2 bases, with 8 bases between. The CDR3 protein is CASSYSQTTYEQYF. CDR3 nucleotides: TGTGCCAGCAGTTACTCCCAGACTACCTACGAGCAGTACTTC.

The chain links TRBV13 to TRBJ1-1; TRBD1 agrees at 8 bases. This CDR3 is built from 14 residues. Trimming at V came to 4 bases and at J to 3 bases, leaving 4 bases not matched to a gene. Looked up from germline, CDR1 is PRHDT and CDR2 is FYEKMQ (reference sequence). The CDR3 region is CASSSRGLDTEAFF. The CDR3, as DNA: TGTGCCAGCAGCTCCAGGGGGCTGGACACTGAAGCTTTCTTT.

The gene calls are TRBV29-1 and TRBJ2-7; 11 nucleotides match TRBD2. Germline assignment: CDR1 SQVTM and CDR2 ANQGSEA. Trimming cost V 7 bases and J 1 base; bases outside gene matches: 9. The CDR3 extends over 15 amino acids. CDR3 residues: CSAIKLAGVSYEQYF. The CDR3 DNA sequence: TGCAGCGCTATCAAACTAGCGGGAGTGTCCTACGAGCAGTACTTC.

This clone was detected once. J is TRBJ1-1 and V is TRBV7-2; D is undetermined. Germline CDR1 reads SGHTA; CDR2 reads FQGNSA. The CDR3 length is 13 residues. V was shortened by 4 bases and J by 5 bases, with 11 bases between the two germline ends. CDR3 protein: CASSSGRGTEAFF. CDR3 nucleotide sequence: TGTGCCAGCAGCTCCGGACGGGGAACTGAAGCTTTCTTT.

This chain joins TRBV5-4 and TRBJ2-7; 10 bases map to TRBD1. In germline, CDR1 is SGHNT, CDR2 YYREEE (reference sequence). The CDR3 runs 14 residues. The V segment lost 4 bases and the J segment 2 bases; nucleotides outside the gene matches: 3. The CDR3 here is CASSPGQGAYEQYF. As DNA, the CDR3 is TGTGCCAGCAGCCCAGGACAGGGGGCCTACGAGCAGTACTTC.

This sequence joins TRBV18 and TRBJ2-3; TRBD2 agrees at 8 bases. CDR3 size: 16 residues. Germline loops: CDR1 KGHSH, CDR2 LQKENI. V lost 4 bases and J lost 4; bases outside the gene matches: 10. CDR3 loop: CASSLLLAEKADTQYF. CDR3 in DNA: TGTGCCAGCTCACTTTTACTAGCGGAGAAGGCAGATACGCAGTATTTT.

V is TRBV5-1 and J is TRBJ2-2; weak D call: TRBD2 (6 bases). The CDR3 loop spans 17 amino acids. Germline V gene sequence: CDR1 SGHRS, CDR2 YFSETQ. Trimming pared 6 bases from V and 2 bases from J, leaving 20 bases between. This chain's CDR3 is CASTENVGGGNTGELFF. In nucleotides, the CDR3 is TGCGCCAGCACCGAAAACGTCGGGGGTGGAAACACCGGGGAGCTGTTTTTT.